This entry lists 5 T cell receptor beta chains sequenced from one sample in a study of cytomegalovirus exposure and HLA in healthy donors. PCR involved 60 Vbeta and 13 Jbeta primers. Only in-frame clones appear in the TCRdb table, and some are missing; sequencing was by immunoSEQ multiplex PCR. The table has about 110,000 clones, about 80% seen once. The specimen was PBMCs. These receptor sequences come from a woman between 40 and 55 years old in good health and CMV-seronegative.

The chain is built from TRBV7-9 and TRBJ2-1; maybe TRBD2 (6 bases). Per germline, CDR1 SEHNR and CDR2 FQNEAQ (reference sequence). With 2 bases removed from V and 4 bases from J, the gap between germline ends came to 15 bases. The length of the CDR3 is 16 residues. This chain's CDR3 is CASSLYLEGPYNEQFF. CDR3 bases: TGTGCCAGCAGCTTATACCTGGAGGGTCCTTACAATGAGCAGTTCTTC.

J is TRBJ2-1 and V is TRBV5-1, with D perhaps TRBD2 (5 bases). The CDR3 has 13 residues. The V and J ends lost 1 base and 12 bases respectively, with 14 bases between them. Germline loops: CDR1 SGHRS, CDR2 YFSETQ. As DNA, the CDR3 is TGCGCCAGCAGCTTGAGCGGAGGAGCGGCGCAGTTCTTC. It encodes CASSLSGGAAQFF. Variable domain in full (rest from reference TRBV5-1 and TRBJ2-1): KAGVTQTPRYLIKTRGQQVTLSCSPISGHRSVSWYQQTPGQGLQFLFEYFSETQRNKGNFPGRFSGRQFSNSRSEMNVSTLELGDSALYLCASSLSGGAAQFFGPGTRLTVL.

This clone showed up just once. This chain uses TRBV1 with TRBJ2-3; the table's D call, TRBD2, was not checked against the DNA. TRBV1 is assigned pseudogene status. This CDR3 is 14 amino acids long. In nucleotides, the CDR3 is TGCACCAGCAGCGAGACGGGAGTTAAAGATACGCAGTATTTT. As protein: CTSSETGVKDTQYF.

This chain links TRBV27 with TRBJ1-4; TRBD1 might be the D (6 bases). The CDR3 length is 17 residues. Germline-derived CDR1 and CDR2 are MNHEY and SMNVEV (reference sequence). V lost 4 bases and J 2 bases, leaving 17 bases between the germline ends. The CDR3 here is CASSWQGHQATNEKLFF. In DNA form, the CDR3 reads TGTGCCAGCAGTTGGCAGGGGCACCAGGCGACTAATGAAAAACTGTTTTTT.

This clone was found a few times. This CDR3 reads CASSPRGTGVNTEAFF. CDR3 bases: TGTGCCAGCAGCCCAAGGGGGACAGGGGTGAACACTGAAGCTTTCTTT. The chain links TRBV9 to TRBJ1-1; TRBD1 matches at 10 bases. Trimming at V came to 4 bases and at J to 0 bases, leaving 6 bases not matched to a gene. The CDR3 totals 16 residues. CDR1 SGDLS and CDR2 YYNGEE come from the germline V gene.